A selection of T cell receptor beta chains follows, all from one sample in a study of radiation and T cells in renal cell carcinoma. Sequencing used immunoSEQ multiplex PCR; TCRdb keeps in-frame clones, though not all of them. The sample has some 120,000 clones, 88% seen once. This specimen consisted of blood, obtained from a patient whose treatment included radiotherapy and nephrectomy. The receptors originated from a woman aged 70 to 79 with renal cell carcinoma. The conserved cysteine and the conserved F or W are not part of the CDR3 here.

v_call	j_call	cdr3_aa
TRBV7-9	TRBJ1-1	ASSPGQGNTEAF
TRBV11-1	TRBJ2-5	ASSPQQGSGETQY
TRBV5-5	TRBJ1-1	ASSQHRTGMGTEAF
TRBV15	TRBJ2-5	ATSKQETQY
TRBV6-1	TRBJ1-2	ASSALAGGESYGYT
TRBV7-6	TRBJ2-2	ASSLTPGQGAGELF
TRBV27	TRBJ1-6	ASSLSSFGDAPLH
TRBV7-6	TRBJ2-5	ASSLVSAETQY
TRBV5-5	TRBJ2-1	ASSSISGTGWNNEQF
TRBV27	TRBJ2-6	ASSFSVGGANVLT
TRBV4-1	TRBJ1-2	ASSNRQGNYGYT
TRBV30	TRBJ1-1	AWSPYRGTEAF
TRBV9	TRBJ2-1	ASSVGTSGVNEQF
TRBV28	TRBJ1-1	ASSSGQSAYEAF
TRBV28	TRBJ1-1	ASRPEVTEAF
TRBV27	TRBJ1-4	ASRDFIGAAYNEKLF
TRBV19	TRBJ1-5	ASRTTGEGQPQH
TRBV4-3	TRBJ1-1	ASSRTELMNTEAF
TRBV5-1	TRBJ2-2	ASSLISGTSFTGELF
TRBV7-8	TRBJ1-5	ASHPLDRDNQPQH
TRBV7-2	TRBJ2-7	ASSAGTSGYEQY
TRBV5-4	.	ASSLTTGPIYEQY
TRBV28	TRBJ1-4	ASSLPGPGNEKLF
TRBV9	TRBJ2-3	ASSAHGRGGSDTQY
TRBV5-8	TRBJ2-3	ASSPGSGGDGDTQY
TRBV19	TRBJ1-5	ASRTTGGSEQPQH
TRBV5-4	TRBJ2-1	ASSLVRAQQF
TRBV7-2	TRBJ1-1	ASSVKGVGGNTEAF
TRBV5-1	TRBJ2-4	ASSGTPLAKNIQY
TRBV4-3	TRBJ1-2	ASSQEEGTINYGYT
TRBV11-2	TRBJ2-7	ASSSVHEQY
TRBV7-2	TRBJ2-7	ASSPGTYEQY
TRBV30	TRBJ2-4	AWSFARTGAKNIQY
TRBV19	TRBJ2-2	ASTPRGLNTGELF
TRBV4-1	TRBJ2-3	ASSQTSGGTDTQY
TRBV2	TRBJ2-7	ASSVEGYEQY
TRBV5-1	TRBJ2-5	ASSLDPSGTQY
TRBV6-1	TRBJ1-5	ASSERGQPQH
TRBV5-1	TRBJ2-7	ASSVRQGAYEQY
TRBV7-9	TRBJ2-5	ASSRQGGAETQY
TRBV29-1	TRBJ2-7	SVGTSGGYEQY
TRBV7-2	TRBJ1-5	ASSYSNQPQH
TRBV15	TRBJ2-2	ATSYGMNTGELF
TRBV7-2	TRBJ2-1	ASSPPPGGAYNEQF
TRBV5-1	TRBJ2-1	ASKGTGTRNEQF
TRBV4-1	TRBJ2-1	ASSQDTGKVQF
TRBV7-2	TRBJ1-5	ASSPDRRSNQPQH
TRBV2	TRBJ1-2	ASWDRGSYGYT
TRBV9	TRBJ1-3	ASGPGYGNTIY
TRBV11-3	TRBJ1-6	ASSSPVSGSYNSPLH